The 4 T cell receptor beta chains reported below all come from one sample, sequenced in a study of T-cell memory formation after mild COVID-19. TCRdb re-called the 5' RACE reads through MiXCR, storing one row per CDR3 protein. The sample records about 150,000 distinct CDR3 sequences, 25% being singletons. The sequenced sample consisted of PBMCs or a T cell subset sorted from them (not recorded which). These receptors all come from an adult woman who had mild COVID-19 (a few samples of this study predate the infection). Cell type and time point are not known.

The genes are TRBV12-3 or TRBV12-4 and TRBJ1-5; 8 positions agree with TRBD1. J lost 5 bases, V lost 5 bases, and 5 bases had no gene match. The CDR3 totals 14 residues. This CDR3 is CASSPDRDYQPQHF. CDR3 bases: TGTGCCAGCAGTCCGGACAGGGACTATCAGCCCCAGCATTTT.

Only a few counts were recorded for this clonotype. The chain joins TRBV15 to TRBJ2-7; the match to TRBD1 covers 7 bases. The CDR3 has 14 amino acids. From germline, CDR1 is LNHNV and CDR2 YYDKDF (reference sequence). The junction had 6 bases not matched to a gene; V was cut back by 3 bases and J by 4 bases. The CDR3 DNA is TGTGCCACCAGCAGGGGCTGGGGACAGTACGAGCAGTACTTC. Amino acids: CATSRGWGQYEQYF. The variable domain in full, completed from reference TRBV15 and TRBJ2-7, reads DAMVIQNPRYQVTQFGKPVTLSCSQTLNHNVMYWYQQKSSQAPKLLFHYYDKDFNNEADTPDNFQSRRPNTSFCFLDIRSPGLGDTAMYLCATSRGWGQYEQYFGPGTRLTVT.

The chain is built from TRBV16 and TRBJ2-7; D may be TRBD1 or TRBD2 (5 bases each). This CDR3 is 14 amino acids long. V was trimmed by 7 bases and J by 3 bases, leaving 16 bases between them. Germline V gene lookup returns CDR1 KGHSY and CDR2 FQNENV. CDR3 DNA sequence: TGTGCCAGCACCTTTGGGGGTTTCGGCTACGAGCAGTACTTC. This encodes CASTFGGFGYEQYF.

This clonotype was counted once. The chain is built from TRBV11-3 and TRBJ2-7; 7 nucleotides agree with TRBD1. The CDR3 has 14 amino acids. CDR1 and CDR2 (germline): SGHNT, YENEEA. J gave up 5 bases and V 3 bases, and 7 bases lay outside the gene matches. CDR3 sequence: CASSFRTGVDEQYF. DNA of the CDR3: TGTGCCAGCAGCTTCAGGACAGGCGTCGACGAGCAGTACTTC.